This TCR beta chain is from a study of beta chain features in type 1 diabetes. For the study at large: In all, some 100 million sorted cells from all samples were analyzed.

This CDR3 region has 13 residues. Germline V CDR1 and CDR2: GTSNPN, SVGIG (reference sequence). V lost 5 bases and J 7 bases, leaving 15 bases between the germline ends. Of note for this clone: Its antigen is unknown.

Sequencing targeted expressed TCRB transcripts, as all isolated RNA had been reverse transcribed. Approximately 3.6 million reads, on average, came from each naive, central memory and regulatory T cell sample. Measured with immunoSEQ multiplex PCR; TCRdb has only the in-frame clones, and not every one. The sample has around 200,000 clones, less than 15% seen once; the top ten hold roughly 0.6%. Study results and limitations: Sampled from patients, naive, central memory and Treg TCRB repertoires appeared more similar than those sampled from healthy donors.

The rearrangement links TRBV30 to TRBJ1-5, with unresolved D. The sequenced sample was central memory CD4+ T cells from blood. The sequence was collected from a woman aged 18-29 years in good health. The CDR3: CAWAMRGGQPQHF. CDR3 in DNA: TGTGCCTGGGCCATGCGGGGTGGCCAGCCCCAGCATTTT.